This TCR beta chain appears in the sequencing data of a study of OX40 agonist ivuxolimab in advanced cancers. Study overall: Ivuxolimab, an antibody that agonizes OX40 (CD134), was administered to the patients. Head and neck, renal cell, melanoma or hepatocellular carcinoma were the cancers that dose-escalation patients had.

The germline V gene encodes CDR1 MNHNS and CDR2 SASEGT. This CDR3 comprises 19 residues. Trimming pared 0 bases from V and 0 bases from J, leaving 20 bases between. This clone was recorded once. Its antigen is not identified. Study-wide points: By week 6 at 0.1 to 3.0 mg/kg, blood CD4+ and CD8+ T cells had expanded clonally. Antigens targeted by the expanded peripheral T cells were not determined.

Generated by immunoSEQ multiplex PCR, the TCRdb table keeps only in-frame clones and is missing some. The sample contains around 100,000 clones, around 90% of which appear only once. This clonotype was sampled from an adult with an advanced solid tumor such as melanoma, head and neck, liver or kidney cancer. The sequencing used CD4+ or CD8+ T cells sorted from blood, collected in a trial of the OX40 agonist ivuxolimab. V gene TRBV6-1 combines with J gene TRBJ1-1, with D possibly being TRBD1 (5 bases). The DNA of the CDR3 is TGTGCCAGCAGTGAAGCGGGGCAGGGAGGCCCCCGATTGAACACTGAAGCTTTCTTT. Amino acid sequence: CASSEAGQGGPRLNTEAFF.